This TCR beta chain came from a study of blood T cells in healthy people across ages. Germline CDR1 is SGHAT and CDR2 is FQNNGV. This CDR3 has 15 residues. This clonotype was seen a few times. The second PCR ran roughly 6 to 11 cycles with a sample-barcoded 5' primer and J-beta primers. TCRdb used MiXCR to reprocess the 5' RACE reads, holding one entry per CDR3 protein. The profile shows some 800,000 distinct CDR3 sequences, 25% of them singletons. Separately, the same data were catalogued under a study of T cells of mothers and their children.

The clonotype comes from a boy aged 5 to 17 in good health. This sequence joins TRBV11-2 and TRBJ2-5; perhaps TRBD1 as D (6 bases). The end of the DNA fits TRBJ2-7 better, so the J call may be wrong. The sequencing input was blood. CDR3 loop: CASSLDWDNSYEQYF. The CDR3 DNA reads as TGTGCCAGCAGCTTAGATTGGGACAACTCCTACGAGCAGTACTTC.